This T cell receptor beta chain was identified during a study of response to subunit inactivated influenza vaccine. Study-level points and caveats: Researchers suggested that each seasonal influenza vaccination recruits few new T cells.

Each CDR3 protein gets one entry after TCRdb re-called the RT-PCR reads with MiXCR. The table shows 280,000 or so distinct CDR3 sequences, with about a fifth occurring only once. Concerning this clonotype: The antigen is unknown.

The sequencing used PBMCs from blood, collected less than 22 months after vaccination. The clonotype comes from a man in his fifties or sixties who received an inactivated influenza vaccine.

The chain's CDR3 is CASSQSSNQPQHF. In DNA, the CDR3 is TGTGCCAGCAGCCAGTCGAGCAATCAGCCCCAGCATTTT. The chain uses TRBV14 and TRBJ1-5; D ambiguous. This CDR3 is built from 13 residues. V lost 3 bases and J lost 1, with 4 bases in between. CDR1 SGHDN and CDR2 FVKESK come from the germline V gene.